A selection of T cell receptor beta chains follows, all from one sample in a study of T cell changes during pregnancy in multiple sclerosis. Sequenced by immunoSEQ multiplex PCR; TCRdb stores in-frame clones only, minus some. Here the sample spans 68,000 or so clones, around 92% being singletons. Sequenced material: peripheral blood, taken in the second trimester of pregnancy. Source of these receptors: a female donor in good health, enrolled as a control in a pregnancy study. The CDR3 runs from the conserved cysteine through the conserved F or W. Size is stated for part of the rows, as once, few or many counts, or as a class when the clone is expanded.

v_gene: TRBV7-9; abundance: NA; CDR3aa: CASTTLTGAGYGYTF
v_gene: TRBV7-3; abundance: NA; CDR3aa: CASSSGSGTEAFF
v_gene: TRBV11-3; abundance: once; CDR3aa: CASSLDRALEAFF
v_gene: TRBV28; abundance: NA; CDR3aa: CASSLWGQGGGPDGELFF
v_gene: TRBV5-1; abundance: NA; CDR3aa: CASSPRTGGYEQYF
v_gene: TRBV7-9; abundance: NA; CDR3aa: CASSLGQGNYGYTF
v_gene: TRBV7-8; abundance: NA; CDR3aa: CASSGPRQADTQYF
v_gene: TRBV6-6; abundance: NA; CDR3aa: CASSYGQGFSYGYTF
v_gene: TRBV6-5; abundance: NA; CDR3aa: CASRTRTANTGELFF
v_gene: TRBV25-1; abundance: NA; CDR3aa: CASSEGGRGSTEAFF
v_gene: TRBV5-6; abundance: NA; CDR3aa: CASSPSGRETDTQYF
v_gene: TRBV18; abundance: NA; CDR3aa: CASSPPELALGNEQFF
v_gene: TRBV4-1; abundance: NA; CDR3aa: CASSQRGGGNQPQHF
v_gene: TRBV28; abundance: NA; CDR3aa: CASSSPGTESTDTQYF
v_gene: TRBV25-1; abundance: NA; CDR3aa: CASSEAPGTGELFF
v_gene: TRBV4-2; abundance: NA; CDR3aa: CASSQGQGENYGYTF
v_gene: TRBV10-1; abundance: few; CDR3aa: CASSGMGQGCQPQHF
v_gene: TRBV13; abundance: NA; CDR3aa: CASSPGGMMNTEAFF
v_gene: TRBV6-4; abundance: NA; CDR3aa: CASSESSGLTDTQYF
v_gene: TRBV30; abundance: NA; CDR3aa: CAWMSSRETQYF
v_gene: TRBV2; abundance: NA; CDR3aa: CASVGGSKGYTF
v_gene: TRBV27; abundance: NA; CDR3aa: CASSSAPGLRNNEQFF
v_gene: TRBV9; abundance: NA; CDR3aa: CASRAGPNTGELFF
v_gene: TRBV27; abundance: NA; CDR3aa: CASSLSPSGGAWETQYF
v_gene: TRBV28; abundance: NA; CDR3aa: CATSPGLAGYEQYF
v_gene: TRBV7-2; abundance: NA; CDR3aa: CASSLVFLAGEETQYF
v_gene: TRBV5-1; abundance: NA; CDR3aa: CASLGTGDQPQHF
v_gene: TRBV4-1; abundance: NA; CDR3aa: CASSQDRLAGVWTGELFF
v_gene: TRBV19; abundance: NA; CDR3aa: CASNFQPQHF
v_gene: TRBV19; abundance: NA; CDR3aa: CASSSREGPGDTQYF
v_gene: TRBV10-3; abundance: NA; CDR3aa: CAISESGGMYEQYF
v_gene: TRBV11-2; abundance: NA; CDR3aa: CASTATGAMNEQFF
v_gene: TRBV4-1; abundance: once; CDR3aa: CASSNRDRVLVTGNTIYF
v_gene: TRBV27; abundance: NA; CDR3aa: CASSSYSGHSNTGWNTEAFF
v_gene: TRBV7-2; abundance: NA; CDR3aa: CASSLGSGALSSYEQYF
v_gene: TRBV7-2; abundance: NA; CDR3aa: CASSLGGAAGEKLFF
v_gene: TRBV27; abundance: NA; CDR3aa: CASSSLTTNIQYF
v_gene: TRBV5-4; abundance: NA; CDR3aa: CASSARDRGGKLFF
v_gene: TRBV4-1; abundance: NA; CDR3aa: CASSQGWGGTDTQYF
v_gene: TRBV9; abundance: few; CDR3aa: CASSVMGQASNYGYTF
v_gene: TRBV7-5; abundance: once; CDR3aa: CARSHSGTGRATNEKLFF
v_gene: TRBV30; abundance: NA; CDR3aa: CAWSSPTGGYTF
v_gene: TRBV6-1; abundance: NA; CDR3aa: CASSETGSYEQYF